These T cell receptor beta chains were read from a single sample in a study of blood T cell repertoires in COVID-19. Generated by immunoSEQ multiplex PCR, the TCRdb table keeps only in-frame clones and is missing some. Of some 210,000 clones in the sample, roughly four fifths were seen once. The sequencing input was peripheral blood. These receptors were obtained from a woman aged 40 to 50 with acute or convalescent COVID-19. The CDR3 runs from the conserved cysteine through the conserved F or W. A D gene is named only where the DNA matches it firmly. For some rows the clone size is stated as once, few or many, or as a class when expanded; others skip it.

CDR3 DNA	CDR3 protein	D gene	J gene	V gene	clone size
TGTGCCAGCTCACCCACAGGGGGCGCGGGGGACTATGGCTACACCTTC	CASSPTGGAGDYGYTF	TRBD1	TRBJ1-2	TRBV18	few
TGTGCCAGCAGTTATGGACAGCTCAATGAAAAACTGTTTTTT	CASSYGQLNEKLFF	NA	TRBJ1-4	TRBV6-6	NA
TGTGCCAGCAGTTACTCGACAGCTAGCACAGATACGCAGTATTTT	CASSYSTASTDTQYF	NA	TRBJ2-3	TRBV6-5	NA
TGTGCCAGCAGGGGACAGGGTTCTCTCGAGCAGTACTTC	CASRGQGSLEQYF	TRBD1	TRBJ2-7	TRBV2	NA
TGTGCCAGCCCAAGCGGGGGGGACTACAATGAGCAGTTCTTC	CASPSGGDYNEQFF	TRBD2	TRBJ2-1	TRBV11-2	NA
TGTGCCAGCAGCAAAGGGGGGGAGGTATGTCAGCCCCAGCATTTT	CASSKGGEVCQPQHF	NA	TRBJ1-5	TRBV21-1	NA
TGCGCCAGCAGCCAAGACCTAATCTATGGCTACACCTTC	CASSQDLIYGYTF	NA	TRBJ1-2	TRBV4-3	NA
TGTGCCAGCAGCTTGGACCGAGGGAGATACGAGCAGTACTTC	CASSLDRGRYEQYF	NA	TRBJ2-7	TRBV5-4	NA
TGTGCCAGCAGTGGAGCCGGGAGTGCGAGGGGAAACACCATATATTTT	CASSGAGSARGNTIYF	NA	TRBJ1-3	TRBV2	NA
TGTGCCAGCAGCCAAGATGAGGCGGGGGGCAACACAGATACGCAGTATTTT	CASSQDEAGGNTDTQYF	TRBD2	TRBJ2-3	TRBV4-2	NA
TGCGCCAGCAGCTTCGGCTGGGAGGGGAACACTGAAGCTTTCTTT	CASSFGWEGNTEAFF	NA	TRBJ1-1	TRBV5-1	once
TGTGCCAGCAGGGGAGGGTTGCGGGAGGACAATGAGCAGTTCTTC	CASRGGLREDNEQFF	TRBD2	TRBJ2-1	TRBV25-1	NA
TGTGCCAGCAGTCCACCCCGGGGGGGGCACCCGCCGGGCGAGCAGTACTTC	CASSPPRGGHPPGEQYF	TRBD2	TRBJ2-7	TRBV11-2	NA
TGTGCCAGCAGCGCGGGACAGCGAAGCTACACCTTC	CASSAGQRSYTF	TRBD1	TRBJ1-2	TRBV11-2	NA
TGTGCCAGCAGTTCAGGCGGGGGGGCCTACAATGAGCAGTTCTTC	CASSSGGGAYNEQFF	TRBD2	TRBJ2-1	TRBV27	NA
TGTGCCAGCAGCTGGCGAACCTACAGGGGGTCACCCCTCCACTTT	CASSWRTYRGSPLHF	NA	TRBJ1-6	TRBV21-1	NA
TGTGCCAGCAGACTTACTCTAGCGGGGGACTCCTACGAGCAGTACTTC	CASRLTLAGDSYEQYF	TRBD2	TRBJ2-7	TRBV7-2	NA
TGTGCCAGCAGGAGAGAACAGGATCTTCAAGAGACCCAGTACTTC	CASRREQDLQETQYF	NA	TRBJ2-5	TRBV6-5	NA
TGTGCCATCTCCTCCGCTGGGGGGGAAGCTTTCTTT	CAISSAGGEAFF	NA	TRBJ1-1	TRBV6-6	NA
TGTGCCAGCAGCCAAGATCAGGGGTTTAACACTGAAGCTTTCTTT	CASSQDQGFNTEAFF	NA	TRBJ1-1	TRBV14	NA
TGTGCCAGCAGCTTAACAGGGACTAATGAAAAACTGTTTTTT	CASSLTGTNEKLFF	NA	TRBJ1-4	TRBV11-2	NA
TGTGCTAGTGGTTTGGTACCCCGGGTGGAGAACACTGAAGCTTTCTTT	CASGLVPRVENTEAFF	NA	TRBJ1-1	TRBV12-5	NA
TGTGCCAGTGACTGGGGGCTAGCTGCTGAGCAGTACTTC	CASDWGLAAEQYF	NA	TRBJ2-7	TRBV6-5	NA
TGTGCCTGGAGTCCTGGACTAGGTGAAGATACGCAGTATTTT	CAWSPGLGEDTQYF	TRBD2	TRBJ2-3	TRBV30	NA
TGTGCCAGCAGGGGACTAGCGGGGGGGCCAGATACGCAGTATTTT	CASRGLAGGPDTQYF	TRBD2	TRBJ2-3	TRBV6-5	NA
TGCGCCAGCAGCTTAGGGGGGGCGCGTGCCAATGAGCAGTTCTTC	CASSLGGARANEQFF	NA	TRBJ2-1	TRBV5-1	NA
TGTGCCAGTAGTAGCTTGGACAGGACTCCCTACGAGCAGTACTTC	CASSSLDRTPYEQYF	TRBD1	TRBJ2-7	TRBV19	once
TGTGCCAGCAGTGACCGGGACAGGGCGACTTATGGGGCCAACGTCCTGACTTTC	CASSDRDRATYGANVLTF	TRBD1	TRBJ2-6	TRBV2	NA
TGTGCCAGCAGCCGCGGACTAGCGGGGATACTCTACGAGCAGTACTTC	CASSRGLAGILYEQYF	TRBD2	TRBJ2-7	TRBV3-1/TRBV3-2	NA
TGTGCCACCAGCAGAGATCAGGGATATAGGTACGATACGCAGTATTTT	CATSRDQGYRYDTQYF	NA	TRBJ2-3	TRBV15	NA
TGTGCCAGCAGTGGCTCGGGACAGGGGGAACTTGGGGCCAACGTCCTGACTTTC	CASSGSGQGELGANVLTF	TRBD1	TRBJ2-6	TRBV6-1	NA
TGTGCCATCAGGCCACTAGCGGGGGGCACAGATACGCAGTATTTT	CAIRPLAGGTDTQYF	TRBD2	TRBJ2-3	TRBV10-3	NA
TGTGCCAGCAGCTTGTCCGGGACTCCCCTTACCCTTGGCTACACCTTC	CASSLSGTPLTLGYTF	NA	TRBJ1-2	TRBV7-8	NA
TGTGCCAGCAGCCCCGAGGCATTCGGTTGGGTGGGGGACAGAGGAACTGAAGCTTTCTTT	CASSPEAFGWVGDRGTEAFF	TRBD1	TRBJ1-1	TRBV9	NA
TGTGCCAGCATTAACGGCAGACAGGGGGGAAGGCAGCCCCAGCATTTT	CASINGRQGGRQPQHF	NA	TRBJ1-5	TRBV21-1	NA
TGTGCCAGCAGCTTAGGCGGGTCCGGGCTTGGTTATTCACCCCTCCACTTT	CASSLGGSGLGYSPLHF	NA	TRBJ1-6	TRBV7-2	NA
TGTGCCTGGAAGAGGGGAGGCTCACCCCTCCACTTT	CAWKRGGSPLHF	NA	TRBJ1-6	TRBV30	once